Shown below are 27 T cell receptor beta chains from a single sample sequenced in a study of radiotherapy plus CTLA-4 blockade in lung cancer. Sequenced by immunoSEQ multiplex PCR; TCRdb stores in-frame clones only, minus some. The sample yields some 120,000 clones, over 65% seen once. The sequencing here drew on peripheral blood, taken from a patient treated with radiotherapy plus ipilimumab. The receptors stem from a human donor with non-small cell lung cancer that progressed on radiotherapy plus ipilimumab. Some clones in this sample may be carry-over from other donors' samples.

DNA for the CDR3: TGTGCCAGCAGCAGTGCGACTAGCGGGGGGATGGAGCAGTACTTC. It translates to CASSSATSGGMEQYF. The rearrangement uses TRBV5-4 and TRBJ2-7; 13 bases match TRBD2. The ends lost 4 bases at V and 7 bases at J; junction bases unmatched: 8. CDR3 size: 15 residues. Germline V gene data show CDR1 as SGHNT and CDR2 as YYREEE (reference sequence).

The rearrangement joins TRBV7-8 to TRBJ2-1; 9 positions agree with TRBD2. The CDR3 totals 15 residues. V lost 5 bases and J lost 4; bases outside the gene matches: 6. From germline, CDR1 is SGHVS and CDR2 FQNEAQ. This chain's CDR3 is CASSASGGTYNEQFF. The CDR3 nucleotides are TGTGCCAGCAGCGCCAGCGGGGGGACTTACAATGAGCAGTTCTTC. Variable domain in full (rest from reference TRBV7-8 and TRBJ2-1): GAGVSQSPRYKVAKRGQDVALRCDPISGHVSLFWYQQALGQGPEFLTYFQNEAQLDKSGLPSDRFFAERPEGSVSTLKIQRTQQEDSAVYLCASSASGGTYNEQFFGPGTRLTVL.

The chain combines TRBV6-1 with TRBJ1-1; no definite D call. CDR1 is MNHNS, CDR2 SASEGT, per germline. Trimming cost V 6 bases and J 3 bases, with 11 bases left between them. CDR3 length: 13 residues. CDR3 in amino acids: CASSPVGYTEAFF. The CDR3 DNA is TGTGCCAGCAGCCCAGTGGGGTACACTGAAGCTTTCTTT.

The J gene is TRBJ2-3, the V gene TRBV5-5; no clear D gene. Germline V gives CDR1 SGHKS, CDR2 YYEKEE (reference sequence). The CDR3 covers 12 residues. Trimming pared 0 bases from V and 8 bases from J, leaving 7 bases between. The CDR3 DNA reads as TGTGCCAGCAGCTTGGCTGAGGTTACGCAGTATTTT. Protein product: CASSLAEVTQYF.

The V gene is TRBV6-5, the J gene TRBJ2-3; no firm D call. V lost 2 bases and J lost 0, with 6 bases in between. The length of the CDR3 is 14 residues. Germline V lookup: CDR1 MNHEY, CDR2 SVGAGI. CDR3 region: CASSYVGSTDTQYF. In nucleotides, the CDR3 is TGTGCCAGCAGTTACGTCGGCAGCACAGATACGCAGTATTTT.

Turning to this clone: Other DNA sequences in this sample translate to the same CDR3. The J gene is TRBJ2-7, the V gene TRBV19, with 7 bases identical to TRBD1. The CDR3 loop spans 14 amino acids. Germline V lookup: CDR1 LNHDA, CDR2 SQIVND (reference sequence). After removal of 8 bases from V and 0 bases from J, the junction contained 7 bases not matched to a gene. The CDR3 loop reads CASRGTVSSYEQYF. The CDR3 bases are TGTGCCAGTCGAGGGACAGTAAGCTCCTACGAGCAGTACTTC.

This chain links TRBV5-1 with TRBJ2-7; D uncertain. The CDR3 has 11 residues. Between the trimmed V and J ends, which lost 3 bases and 3 bases, there was a span of 4 bases. Germline-derived CDR1 and CDR2 are SGHRS and YFSETQ. CDR3 region: CASSSNYEQYF. The CDR3 region has the DNA TGCGCCAGCAGCTCCAACTACGAGCAGTACTTC.

V is TRBV29-1 and J is TRBJ1-2; D unclear. V was shortened by 4 bases and J by 3 bases, with 12 bases between the two germline ends. CDR1 is SQVTM and CDR2 is ANQGSEA in the germline V gene. CDR3 length: 13 residues. CDR3 sequence reads: CSVATINHYGYTF. The CDR3 DNA reads as TGCAGCGTTGCCACCATCAACCACTATGGCTACACCTTC.

As for this clone: A junction end diverges from the germline sequence, so it may reflect a read error. The chain has TRBV7-7 and TRBJ2-1; 7 bases are shared with TRBD2. Germline V gene data show CDR1 as SSHAT and CDR2 as FNYEAQ (reference sequence). There are 16 residues in the CDR3. The CDR3 reads CASSSKSGTEYNEQFF. For the CDR3, the DNA is TGTGCTAGCAGCTCGAAAAGCGGGACTGAGTACAATGAGCAGTTCTTC. Drawing the rest from reference TRBV7-7 and TRBJ2-1, the complete variable domain is GAGVSQSPRYKVTKRGQDVTLRCDPISSHATLYWYQQALGQGPEFLTYFNYEAQPDKSGLPSDRFSAERPEGSISTLTIQRTEQRDSAMYRCASSSKSGTEYNEQFFGPGTRLTVL.

The rearrangement joins TRBV29-1 to TRBJ2-7, with D maybe TRBD1 (6 bases). Germline lookup yields CDR1 SQVTM and CDR2 ANQGSEA. V lost 6 bases, J lost 4 bases, and 13 bases lay in between. CDR3 size: 12 residues. This CDR3 reads CSVRLQGYEQYF. As DNA, the CDR3 is TGCAGCGTCCGCTTACAGGGATACGAGCAGTACTTC.

Here the CDR3 reads CASSGGGQNRGRGETQYF. The CDR3 region has the DNA TGCGCCAGCAGCGGCGGTGGGCAGAACAGGGGGAGAGGTGAGACCCAGTACTTC. The chain combines TRBV5-1 with TRBJ2-5; 8 bases align to TRBD1. V lost 4 bases to trimming and J lost 5 bases; unmatched junction nucleotides: 19. CDR3 length equals 18 residues. Germline V gene lookup returns CDR1 SGHRS and CDR2 YFSETQ.

The chain is built from TRBV6-1 and TRBJ1-1; maybe TRBD1 (5 bases). The germline V gene has CDR1 MNHNS and CDR2 SASEGT. The CDR3 consists of 15 residues. The V and J ends lost 2 bases and 0 bases respectively, with 10 bases between them. The CDR3 is CASSERAGLNTEAFF. CDR3 nucleotide sequence: TGTGCCAGCAGTGAAAGGGCAGGGTTGAACACTGAAGCTTTCTTT.

This chain joins TRBV4-1 and TRBJ1-1; D is undetermined. The CDR3 contains 13 residues. CDR1 and CDR2 (germline): MGHRA, YSYEKL. V was trimmed by 0 bases and J by 10 bases, leaving 12 bases between them. The CDR3 reads CASSQDTRVVAFF. Written as DNA, the CDR3 is TGCGCCAGCAGCCAAGATACGAGGGTCGTAGCTTTCTTT.

The count of this clone is one. This chain connects TRBV5-1 to TRBJ1-2; D ambiguous. Germline CDR1 SGHRS, CDR2 YFSETQ. The CDR3 is made up of 12 amino acids. The V and J ends lost 0 bases and 8 bases respectively, with 8 bases between them. The CDR3 coding sequence is TGCGCCAGCAGCTTGGAGGGCCTGGGCTACACCTTC. It specifies CASSLEGLGYTF.

The rearrangement uses TRBV11-3 and TRBJ2-5; 11 nucleotides align to TRBD1. This CDR3 has 16 amino acids. Unmatched junction bases numbered 10, after V lost 5 bases and J lost 5 bases. CDR1 and CDR2 from the germline V gene are SGHNT and YENEEA. The CDR3, as DNA: TGTGCCAGCAGCGGGGCGGGGACAGGGGGTGAGGAGACCCAGTACTTC. This encodes CASSGAGTGGEETQYF.

The genes are TRBV5-1 and TRBJ1-1, with D possibly TRBD1 on 5 matching bases. The V gene's germline CDR1 is SGHRS and CDR2 YFSETQ. Trimming removed 5 bases from V and 0 bases from J, with 11 bases in between. The CDR3 is 14 residues long. DNA for the CDR3: TGCGCCAGCAGACAGGAACTAATGAACACTGAAGCTTTCTTT. As protein: CASRQELMNTEAFF.

The chain employs TRBV5-4 and TRBJ2-7; 7 nucleotides agree with TRBD1. The CDR3 spans 15 residues. The germline V gene has CDR1 SGHNT and CDR2 YYREEE (reference sequence). Trimming cost V 4 bases and J 0 bases; bases outside gene matches: 7. The CDR3 loop is CASSRGTVSSYEQYF. CDR3 DNA: TGTGCCAGCAGCCGAGGGACAGTGAGCTCCTACGAGCAGTACTTC. Full variable domain (outside the CDR3, taken from reference TRBV5-4 and TRBJ2-7): ETGVTQSPTHLIKTRGQQVTLRCSSQSGHNTVSWYQQALGQGPQFIFQYYREEENGRGNFPPRFSGLQFPNYSSELNVNALELDDSALYLCASSRGTVSSYEQYFGPGTRLTVT.

The chain combines TRBV30 with TRBJ2-1; D tentatively fits TRBD1 or TRBD2 (5 bases each). The CDR3 runs 12 residues. Germline CDR1 is GTSNPN and CDR2 is SVGIG (reference sequence). The CDR3 reads CATPGPINEQFF. CDR3 DNA sequence: TGTGCTACGCCGGGACCCATCAATGAGCAGTTCTTC.

This clone was observed a few times. In nucleotides, the CDR3 is TGTGCCAGCAGCAAAGCGACTACAGGGGCGAGGGCTAACTATGGCTACACCTTC. It encodes CASSKATTGARANYGYTF. This chain uses TRBV21-1 with TRBJ1-2; the table names TRBD1, a call not compared with the DNA. TRBV21-1 is recorded as a pseudogene. The CDR3 sequence is 18 residues long.

Only a few counts were recorded for this clone. The chain joins TRBV6-5 to TRBJ2-2; perhaps TRBD2 as D (5 bases). Trimming took off 0 bases at V and 6 bases at J, with 8 bases between the two ends. Germline V gene data show CDR1 as MNHEY and CDR2 as SVGAGI. This CDR3 is 14 amino acids long. The CDR3 loop is CASSYSMGAGELFF. The CDR3 coding sequence is TGTGCCAGCAGTTACTCGATGGGAGCCGGGGAGCTGTTTTTT.

CDR3 nucleotide sequence: TGTGCCAGCCGACTAGCGGAGGACTACGAGCAGTACTTC. Its protein product is CASRLAEDYEQYF. The V and J genes are TRBV27 and TRBJ2-7; 9 bases agree with TRBD2. The germline CDR1 and CDR2 sequences are MNHEY and SMNVEV (reference sequence). This CDR3 contains 13 residues. The junction had 5 bases not matched to a gene; V was cut back by 8 bases and J by 3 bases.

The sample holds a few counts of this clone. J is TRBJ2-5 and V is TRBV5-5; 7 bases are shared with TRBD2. The V and J ends lost 5 bases and 5 bases, in that order; junction bases with no gene match: 9. CDR1 and CDR2 (germline): SGHKS, YYEKEE (reference sequence). The CDR3 sequence is 14 residues long. This chain's CDR3 is CASRNRGVRETQYF. The CDR3 DNA reads as TGTGCCAGCAGAAACCGGGGGGTACGCGAGACCCAGTACTTC.

The rearrangement joins TRBV7-6 to TRBJ1-5, with 7 bases lining up with TRBD1. J gave up 4 bases and V 1 base, and 1 base lay outside the gene matches. This CDR3 region has 14 residues. The germline V gene encodes CDR1 SGHVS and CDR2 FNYEAQ. The CDR3 DNA sequence: TGTGCCAGCAGCTTAGGGACAGGAAATCAGCCCCAGCATTTT. It yields the protein CASSLGTGNQPQHF.

The V call is TRBV2, the J call TRBJ2-2, with D maybe TRBD1 (6 bases). CDR1 and CDR2 from the germline V gene are SNHLY and FYNNEI. The germline V and J ends were trimmed by 3 bases and 0 bases, with 14 bases remaining between them. The CDR3 totals 17 residues. This CDR3 reads CASSDHSGTPNTGELFF. The CDR3 DNA reads as TGTGCCAGCAGTGACCACTCCGGGACACCGAACACCGGGGAGCTGTTTTTT.

The J gene is TRBJ2-5, the V gene TRBV5-4; TRBD2 agrees at 11 bases. The CDR3 contains 17 residues. The V gene end was trimmed by 0 bases and the J gene end by 5 bases; junction bases not matched to a gene: 9. Germline values: CDR1 SGHNT, CDR2 YYREEE (reference sequence). CDR3 nucleotides: TGTGCCAGCAGCTTGGCCGATAGCGGGGGGGCCAGTGAGACCCAGTACTTC. It yields the protein CASSLADSGGASETQYF.

The chain recombines TRBV6-5 with TRBJ1-2; D is perhaps TRBD1 (5 bases). V shed 0 bases and J shed 0 bases, with 8 bases lying between them. The germline V gene has CDR1 MNHEY and CDR2 SVGAGI. The CDR3 is 15 residues long. For the CDR3, the DNA is TGTGCCAGCAGTTACTCCCAGGGAGCTAACTATGGCTACACCTTC. It specifies CASSYSQGANYGYTF.

This clone has more than one count but fewer than ten. The gene calls are TRBV4-3 and TRBJ2-1, with D unresolved. Germline CDR1 reads LGHNA; CDR2 reads YSLEER. V was cut by 0 bases and J by 3 bases, with 9 bases left in between. CDR3 length: 15 amino acids. For the CDR3, the DNA is TGCGCCAGCAGCCAAGAGAAGGCTGTCTACAATGAGCAGTTCTTC. It codes for CASSQEKAVYNEQFF.